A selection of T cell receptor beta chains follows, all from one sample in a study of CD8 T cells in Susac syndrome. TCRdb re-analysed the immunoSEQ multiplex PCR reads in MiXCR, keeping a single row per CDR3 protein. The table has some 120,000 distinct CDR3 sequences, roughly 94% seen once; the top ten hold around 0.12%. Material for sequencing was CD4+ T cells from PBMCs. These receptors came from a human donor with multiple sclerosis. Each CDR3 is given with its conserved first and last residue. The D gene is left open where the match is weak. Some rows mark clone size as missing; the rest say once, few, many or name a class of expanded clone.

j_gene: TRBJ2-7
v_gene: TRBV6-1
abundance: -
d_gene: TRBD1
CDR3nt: TGTGCCAGCAGCCGCCGGAGACAGGGGGCATTTTTCGTCGGCTACGAGCAGTACTTC
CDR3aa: CASSRRRQGAFFVGYEQYF

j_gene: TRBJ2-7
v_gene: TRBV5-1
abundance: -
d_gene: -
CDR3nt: TGCGCCAGCAGCTTGGAGACCAGCTCAACCTACGGGCAGTACTTC
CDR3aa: CASSLETSSTYGQYF

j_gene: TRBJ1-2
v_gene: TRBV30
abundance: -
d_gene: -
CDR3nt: TGTGCCTGGTGCCCGTTGGGTGACTATGGCTACACCTTC
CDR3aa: CAWCPLGDYGYTF

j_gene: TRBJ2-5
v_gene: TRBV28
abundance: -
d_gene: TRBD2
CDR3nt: TGTGCCAGCAGGCTAGCGGGAGAGACCCAGTACTTC
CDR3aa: CASRLAGETQYF

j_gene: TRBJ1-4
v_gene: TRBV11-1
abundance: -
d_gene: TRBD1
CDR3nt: TGTGCCAGCAGCCTAAGCCTGGGACAGGGGGTTGGAGCAACTAATGAAAAACTGTTTTTT
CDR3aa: CASSLSLGQGVGATNEKLFF

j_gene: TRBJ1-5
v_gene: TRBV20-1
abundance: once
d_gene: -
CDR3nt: TGCAGTGCTAAGGGTGGCAATCAGCCCCAGCATTTT
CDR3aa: CSAKGGNQPQHF

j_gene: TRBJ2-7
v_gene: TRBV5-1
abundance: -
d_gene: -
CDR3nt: TGCGCCAGCAGCCTTGGGGACCCCGGATACGAGCAGTACTTC
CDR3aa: CASSLGDPGYEQYF

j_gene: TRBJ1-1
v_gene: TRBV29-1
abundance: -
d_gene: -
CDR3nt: TGCAGCGTTGACCCAGGGATGAACACTGAAGCTTTCTTT
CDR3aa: CSVDPGMNTEAFF

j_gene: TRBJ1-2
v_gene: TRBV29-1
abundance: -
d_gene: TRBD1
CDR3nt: TGCAGCGTCGGGACAGGGGAGACCTATGGCTACACCTTC
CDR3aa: CSVGTGETYGYTF

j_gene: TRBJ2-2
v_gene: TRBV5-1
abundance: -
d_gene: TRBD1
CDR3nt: TGCGCCAGCAGCCTCGCCGGGACAGGGGACACCGGGGAGCTGTTTTTT
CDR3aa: CASSLAGTGDTGELFF

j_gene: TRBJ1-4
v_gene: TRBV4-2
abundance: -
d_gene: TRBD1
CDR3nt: TGTGCCAGCAGCCAAGACGAGGGGGCGGATGAAAAACTGTTTTTT
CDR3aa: CASSQDEGADEKLFF

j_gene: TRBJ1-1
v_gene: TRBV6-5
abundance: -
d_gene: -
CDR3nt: TGTGCCAGCAACCAGGTGGGGGTCACTGAAGCTTTCTTT
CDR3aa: CASNQVGVTEAFF

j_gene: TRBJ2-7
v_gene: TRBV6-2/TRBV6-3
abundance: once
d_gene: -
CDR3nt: TGTGCCAGCAGTCCAACGCACTACGAGCAGTACTTC
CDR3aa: CASSPTHYEQYF

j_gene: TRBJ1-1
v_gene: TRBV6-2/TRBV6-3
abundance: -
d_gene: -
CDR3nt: TGTGCCAGCAGTTACTCCGGGGGTTTCGGCGCTTTCTTT
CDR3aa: CASSYSGGFGAFF

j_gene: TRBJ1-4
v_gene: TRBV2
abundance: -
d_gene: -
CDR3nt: TGTGCCAGCATGATCAGGCGGGCGAATGAAAAACTGTTTTTT
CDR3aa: CASMIRRANEKLFF

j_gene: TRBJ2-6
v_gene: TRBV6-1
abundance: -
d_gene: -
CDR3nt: TGTGCCAGCAATGTCAGATCTGGGGCCAACGTCCTGACTTTC
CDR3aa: CASNVRSGANVLTF

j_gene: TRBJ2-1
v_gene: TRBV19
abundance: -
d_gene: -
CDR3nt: TGTGCCAGTAGTCTTGGACAGAGCTCCTACAATGAGCAGTTCTTC
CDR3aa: CASSLGQSSYNEQFF

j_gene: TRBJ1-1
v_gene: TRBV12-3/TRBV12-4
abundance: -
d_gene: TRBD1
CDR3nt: TGTGCCAGCAGACGACAGGGTACTGAAGCTTTCTTT
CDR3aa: CASRRQGTEAFF

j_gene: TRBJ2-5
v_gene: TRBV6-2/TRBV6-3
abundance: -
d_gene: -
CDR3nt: TGTGCCACCCTCCGTCTTTTACAAGAGACCCAGTACTTC
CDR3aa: CATLRLLQETQYF

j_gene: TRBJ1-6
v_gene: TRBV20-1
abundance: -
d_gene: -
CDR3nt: TGCAGTGCTAGAGATCGGGGAGCGAACCTACTGTCGGATTCACCCCTCCACTTT
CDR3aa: CSARDRGANLLSDSPLHF

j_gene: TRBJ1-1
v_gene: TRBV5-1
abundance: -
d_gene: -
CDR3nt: TGCGCCAGCACTGGGGACACTGAAGCTTTCTTT
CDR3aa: CASTGDTEAFF

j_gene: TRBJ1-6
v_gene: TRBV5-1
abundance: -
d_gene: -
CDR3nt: TGCGCCAGCAGCTTGGTAGGCCGTTTCTATAATTCACCCCTCCACTTT
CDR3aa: CASSLVGRFYNSPLHF

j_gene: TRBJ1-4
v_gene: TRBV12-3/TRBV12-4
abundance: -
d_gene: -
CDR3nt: TGTGCCAGCAGTTTAGGAGGGGTTACCCCTGGAAAACTGTTTTTT
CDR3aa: CASSLGGVTPGKLFF

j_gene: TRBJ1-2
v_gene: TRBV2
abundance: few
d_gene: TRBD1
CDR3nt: TGTGCCAGCAGTTTTGGACAGGGCTATGGCTACACCTTC
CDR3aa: CASSFGQGYGYTF

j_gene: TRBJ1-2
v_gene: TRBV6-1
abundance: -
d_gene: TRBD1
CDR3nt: TGTGCCAGCAGTCCCCCCGAAAGGAACAGGGGGAACTATGGCTACACCTTC
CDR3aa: CASSPPERNRGNYGYTF

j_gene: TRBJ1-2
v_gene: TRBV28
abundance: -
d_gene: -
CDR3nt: TGTGCCAGCTACAGAGGATATGGCTACACCTTC
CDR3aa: CASYRGYGYTF

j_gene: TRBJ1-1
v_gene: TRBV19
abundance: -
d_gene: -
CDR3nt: TGTGCCAGTAGTCTACAGGGAAGTGGCACTGAAGCTTTCTTT
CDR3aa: CASSLQGSGTEAFF

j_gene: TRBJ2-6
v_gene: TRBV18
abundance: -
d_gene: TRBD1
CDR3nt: TGTGCCAGCTCACAGGCGAGGGGGCGTGGGGCCAACGTCCTGACTTTC
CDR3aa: CASSQARGRGANVLTF

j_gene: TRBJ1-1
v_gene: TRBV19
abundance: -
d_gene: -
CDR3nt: TGTGCCAGTACTCTATCAATGAACACTGAAGCTTTCTTT
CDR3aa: CASTLSMNTEAFF

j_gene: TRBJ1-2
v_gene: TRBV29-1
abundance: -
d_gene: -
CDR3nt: TGCAGCGTTGAAGACAACCTTGGCTACACCTTC
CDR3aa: CSVEDNLGYTF

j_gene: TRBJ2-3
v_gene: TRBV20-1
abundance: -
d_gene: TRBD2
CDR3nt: TGCAGTGCTAGGGGAAAGCGGGGGAGCACAGATACGCAGTATTTT
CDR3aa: CSARGKRGSTDTQYF

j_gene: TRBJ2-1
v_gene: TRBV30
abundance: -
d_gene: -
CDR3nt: TGTGCCTGGCAAGGGAATGGCAATGAGCAGTTCTTC
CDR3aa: CAWQGNGNEQFF

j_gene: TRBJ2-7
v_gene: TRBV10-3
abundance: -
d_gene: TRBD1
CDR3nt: TGTGCCATCAGTGAACCGACAGGGACCTACGAGCAGTACTTC
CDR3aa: CAISEPTGTYEQYF

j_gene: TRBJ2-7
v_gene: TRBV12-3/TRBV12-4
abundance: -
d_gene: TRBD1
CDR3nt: TGTGCCAGCAGTTTTAGTACAGGGGATTACGAGCAGTACTTC
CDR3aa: CASSFSTGDYEQYF

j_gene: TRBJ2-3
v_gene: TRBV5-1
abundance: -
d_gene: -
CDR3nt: TGCGCCAGCAGCTTGGCAACTACGGGCCCGACAGATACGCAGTATTTT
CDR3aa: CASSLATTGPTDTQYF

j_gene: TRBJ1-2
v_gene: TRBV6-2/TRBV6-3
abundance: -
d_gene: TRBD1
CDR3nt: TGTGCCAGCCAGGGACAGGGGGTCTCTGGCTACACCTTC
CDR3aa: CASQGQGVSGYTF

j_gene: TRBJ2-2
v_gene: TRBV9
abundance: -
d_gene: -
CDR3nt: TGTGCCAGCAGCGTAGGGTCGGTCACCGGGGAGCTGTTTTTT
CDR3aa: CASSVGSVTGELFF

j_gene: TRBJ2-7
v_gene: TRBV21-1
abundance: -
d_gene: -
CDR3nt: TGTGCCAGCATGTGCGGACCATCCTACGAGCAGTACTTC
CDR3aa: CASMCGPSYEQYF

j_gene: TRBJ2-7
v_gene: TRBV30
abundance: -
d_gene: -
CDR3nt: TGTGCCTGGACGCCAGGGTACGGCTACGAGCAGTACTTC
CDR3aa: CAWTPGYGYEQYF

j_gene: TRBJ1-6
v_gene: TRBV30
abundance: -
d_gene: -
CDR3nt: TGTGCCTGGAGTCTGCCTGGGAGGACCCTCCACTTT
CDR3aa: CAWSLPGRTLHF

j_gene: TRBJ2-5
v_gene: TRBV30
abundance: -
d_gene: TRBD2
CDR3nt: TGTGCCTGGAGTTTGGGACTAGCGGGGGAGGAGACCCAGTACTTC
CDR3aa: CAWSLGLAGEETQYF

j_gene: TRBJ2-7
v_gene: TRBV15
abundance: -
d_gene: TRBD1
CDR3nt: TGTGCCACCAGCAGCCCCGGGACAGCCCAGTCCTACGAGCAGTACTTC
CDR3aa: CATSSPGTAQSYEQYF

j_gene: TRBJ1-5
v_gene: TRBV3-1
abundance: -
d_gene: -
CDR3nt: TGTGCCAGCAGCCAAGGTGTGGCTCAGCCCCAGCATTTT
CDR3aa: CASSQGVAQPQHF

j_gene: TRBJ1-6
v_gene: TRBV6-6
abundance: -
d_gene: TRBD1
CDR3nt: TGTGCCACTAGGACAGGGAGCTCCTATAATTCACCCCTCCACTTT
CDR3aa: CATRTGSSYNSPLHF

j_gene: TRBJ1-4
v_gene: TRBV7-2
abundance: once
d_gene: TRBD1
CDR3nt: TGTGCCAGCAGCTTAGGACAGGGACTCTCGAATGAAAAACTGTTTTTT
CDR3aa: CASSLGQGLSNEKLFF

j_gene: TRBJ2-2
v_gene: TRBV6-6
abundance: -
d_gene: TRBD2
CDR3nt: TGTGCCAGCAGGGGGACTAGCGGGAGGATCGGGGAGCTGTTTTTT
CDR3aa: CASRGTSGRIGELFF

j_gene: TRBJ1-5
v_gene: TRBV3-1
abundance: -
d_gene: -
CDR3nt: TGTGCCAGCAGCCAAGGCGCAGGGGTGGTAGGACAGCCCCAGCATTTT
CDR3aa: CASSQGAGVVGQPQHF

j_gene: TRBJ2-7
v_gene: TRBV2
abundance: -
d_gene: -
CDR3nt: TGTGCCAGCAAGTTGTCTACCTACGAGCAGTACTTC
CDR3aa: CASKLSTYEQYF

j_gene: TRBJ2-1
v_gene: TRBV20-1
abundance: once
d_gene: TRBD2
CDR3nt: TGCAGTGCTAGACTCACCCGCGGGGGTGGAAGATCCTACAATGAGCAGTTCTTC
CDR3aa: CSARLTRGGGRSYNEQFF

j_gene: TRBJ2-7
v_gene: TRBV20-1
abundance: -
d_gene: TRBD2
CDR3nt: TGCAGTGCTAGAGATCACAGCGGGAGGGTAGGGGAGCAGTACTTC
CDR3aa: CSARDHSGRVGEQYF

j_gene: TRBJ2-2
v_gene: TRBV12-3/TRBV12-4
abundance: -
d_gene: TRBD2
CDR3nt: TGTGCCAGCACCCCTCGAGCGGGAGCCCCGAACACCGGGGAGCTGTTTTTT
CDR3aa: CASTPRAGAPNTGELFF

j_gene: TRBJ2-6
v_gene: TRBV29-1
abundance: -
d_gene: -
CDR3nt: TGCAGCGTTGAGTTCGGGACAACTGGGGCCAACGCCCTGACTTTC
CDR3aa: CSVEFGTTGANALTF

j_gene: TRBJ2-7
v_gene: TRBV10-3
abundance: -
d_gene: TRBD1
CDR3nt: TGTGCCATCAGTGGACAGGGTTCCCACGAGCAGTACTTC
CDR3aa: CAISGQGSHEQYF

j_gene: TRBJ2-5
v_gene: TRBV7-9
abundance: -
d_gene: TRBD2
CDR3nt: TGTGCCAGCAGCTTTTCTAGCGGAAAAGAGACCCAGTACTTC
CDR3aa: CASSFSSGKETQYF

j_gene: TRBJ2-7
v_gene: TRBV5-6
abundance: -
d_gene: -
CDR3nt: TGTGCCAGCAGCTTGACCAAGGGGGAGCAGTACTTC
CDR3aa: CASSLTKGEQYF

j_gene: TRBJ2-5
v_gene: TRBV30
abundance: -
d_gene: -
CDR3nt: TGTGCCTGGAGTGTAGGGCTAGTAGAGACCCAGTACTTC
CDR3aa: CAWSVGLVETQYF

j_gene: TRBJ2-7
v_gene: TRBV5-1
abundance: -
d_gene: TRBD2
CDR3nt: TGCGCCAGCAGCTTCAGTAGCGGGAGGGCCAGGAGTACCTACGAGCAGTACTTC
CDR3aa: CASSFSSGRARSTYEQYF

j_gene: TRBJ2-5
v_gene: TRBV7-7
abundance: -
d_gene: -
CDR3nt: TGTGCTAGCAGCTTAGGAGGCACGTCAAAGACCCAGTACTTC
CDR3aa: CASSLGGTSKTQYF

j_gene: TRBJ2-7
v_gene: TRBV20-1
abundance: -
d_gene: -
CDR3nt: TGCAGTGCTATCCCCGGGACCGGGACGGGAGAGCAGTACTTC
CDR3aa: CSAIPGTGTGEQYF

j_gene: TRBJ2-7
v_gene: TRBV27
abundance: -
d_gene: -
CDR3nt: TGTGCCAGCAGGGAGAGGGGCTACGAGCAGTACTTC
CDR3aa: CASRERGYEQYF